A single T cell receptor beta chain is shown here with its context. Its antigen is unidentified. Between the trimmed V and J ends, which lost 0 bases and 0 bases, there was a span of 9 bases. Per germline, CDR1 SGDLS and CDR2 YYNGEE. The CDR3 is 15 residues long. The data stem from a study of T cell responses to AZD1222 COVID-19 vaccine. Findings and limits, study-wide: Seropositive status at baseline applied to only five or six AZD1222 recipients. Clonal diversity was possibly underestimated; the donors were predominantly white British and more often female. Distributed over spike, vaccine-associated CD4 TCRs predominated at 160-218 and 743-854.

Profiling relied on immunoSEQ multiplex PCR, and the TCRdb table lists in-frame clones only, not all of them. The profile covers 60,000 to 100,000 clones, with about 90% appearing a single time and about 7.1% taken by the ten largest. This chain uses TRBV9 with TRBJ1-1; perhaps TRBD1 as D (5 bases). The source was peripheral blood, collected on day 0 of MenACWY control vaccination. This TCR was sampled from an adult in good health. The CDR3 sequence is CASSVDGGMNTEAFF. For the CDR3, the DNA is TGTGCCAGCAGCGTAGATGGGGGTATGAACACTGAAGCTTTCTTT.